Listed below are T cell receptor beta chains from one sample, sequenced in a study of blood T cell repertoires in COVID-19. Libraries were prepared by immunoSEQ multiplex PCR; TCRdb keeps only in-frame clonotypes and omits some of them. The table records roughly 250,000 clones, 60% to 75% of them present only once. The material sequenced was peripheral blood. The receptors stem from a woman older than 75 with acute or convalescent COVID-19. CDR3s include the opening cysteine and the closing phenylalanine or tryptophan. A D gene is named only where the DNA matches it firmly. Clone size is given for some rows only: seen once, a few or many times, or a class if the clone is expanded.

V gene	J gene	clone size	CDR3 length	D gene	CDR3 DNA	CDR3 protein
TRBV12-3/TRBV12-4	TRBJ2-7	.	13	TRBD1	TGTGCCAGCAGGGACAGGAATTCCTACGAGCAGTACTTC	CASRDRNSYEQYF
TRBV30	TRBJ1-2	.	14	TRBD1	TGTGCCTGGAGAAACACAGGGGGCGTCTATGGCTACACCTTC	CAWRNTGGVYGYTF
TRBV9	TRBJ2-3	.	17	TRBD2	TGTGCCAGCAGCGTAGGGCTAGCGGGGGGGAGCACAGATACGCAGTATTTT	CASSVGLAGGSTDTQYF
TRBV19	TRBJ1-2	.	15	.	TGTGCCAGTACCTCCACCAGGGAGGGGGTAAGAGGCTACACCTTC	CASTSTREGVRGYTF
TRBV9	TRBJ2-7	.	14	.	TGTGCCAGCAGCGTAGATGCAGGGACCTACGAGCAGTACTTC	CASSVDAGTYEQYF
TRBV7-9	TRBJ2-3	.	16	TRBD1	TGTGCCAGCAGCTTCGCCGGGGACAGGGGTTCAGATACGCAGTATTTT	CASSFAGDRGSDTQYF
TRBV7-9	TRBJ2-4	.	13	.	TGTGCCAGCAGCTCGCCAACTAGGGACATTCAGTACTTC	CASSSPTRDIQYF
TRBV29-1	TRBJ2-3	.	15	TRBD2	TGCAGCGTTCTTGGGACTAGCGGAAACACAGATACGCAGTATTTT	CSVLGTSGNTDTQYF
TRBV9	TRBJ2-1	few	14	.	TGTGCCAGCAGCGCGGGAGTAAGTTACAATGAGCAGTTCTTC	CASSAGVSYNEQFF
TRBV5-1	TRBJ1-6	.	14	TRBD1	TGCGCCAGCAGCTTACAGGGGGTCGAGTCACCCCTCCACTTT	CASSLQGVESPLHF
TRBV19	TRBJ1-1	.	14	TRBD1	TGTGCCAGTATCCCCAGGGGGCGTAACACTGAAGCTTTCTTT	CASIPRGRNTEAFF
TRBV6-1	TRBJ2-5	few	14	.	TGTGCCAGCAGTGAACACCTATTGTGGGAGACCCAGTACTTC	CASSEHLLWETQYF
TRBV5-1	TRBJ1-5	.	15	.	TGCGCCAGCAGCTTGGGCCCGGGGAATAATCAGCCCCAGCATTTT	CASSLGPGNNQPQHF
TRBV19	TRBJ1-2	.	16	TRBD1	TGTGCCAGTAACCCTCTCGACAGGGGGCAGCGATATGGCTACACCTTC	CASNPLDRGQRYGYTF
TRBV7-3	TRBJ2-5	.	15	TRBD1	TGTGCCAGCAGCCTAGGACAGGGCCCCCAAGAGACCCAGTACTTC	CASSLGQGPQETQYF
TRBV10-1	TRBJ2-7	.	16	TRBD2	TGCGCCAGCAGTGAGCCCGGACTAGCGGGAGTCTACGAGCAGTACTTC	CASSEPGLAGVYEQYF
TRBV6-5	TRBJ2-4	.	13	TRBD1	TGTGCCAGCAGGACAGGGGGAGGAAACATTCAGTACTTC	CASRTGGGNIQYF
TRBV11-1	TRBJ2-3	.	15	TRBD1	TGTGCCAGCAGCTTGACAGGGGGTAGCACAGATACGCAGTATTTT	CASSLTGGSTDTQYF
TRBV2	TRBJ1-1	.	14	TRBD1	TGTGCCAGCAGCGGAGACAGGGCACGCACTGAAGCTTTCTTT	CASSGDRARTEAFF
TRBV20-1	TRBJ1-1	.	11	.	TGCAGTGCTAGGCCGGGACAAGAAGCTTTCTTT	CSARPGQEAFF
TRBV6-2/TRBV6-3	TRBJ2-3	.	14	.	TGTGCCAGCAGCCCCACTATCCACACAGATACGCAGTATTTT	CASSPTIHTDTQYF
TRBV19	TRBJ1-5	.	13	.	TGTGCCAGTAGTGGACAGCCCAATCAGCCCCAGCATTTT	CASSGQPNQPQHF
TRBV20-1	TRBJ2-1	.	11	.	TGCAGTGCTAGACGGACATCTGAGCAGTTCTTC	CSARRTSEQFF
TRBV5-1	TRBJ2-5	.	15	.	TGCGCCAGCAGCTCCAATACAGGGCGTCAAGAGACCCAGTACTTC	CASSSNTGRQETQYF
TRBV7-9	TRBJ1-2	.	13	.	TGTGCCAGCAGCTTAGCCCGGGGGGGCGGCTACACCTTC	CASSLARGGGYTF
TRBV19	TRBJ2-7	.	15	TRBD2	TGTGCCAGTAGTTCCGTTTCAGCGGGGGTTTACGAGCAGTACTTC	CASSSVSAGVYEQYF
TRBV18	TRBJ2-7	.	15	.	TGTGCCAGCTCACCATCGGGACAAGTCACCTACGAGCAGTACTTC	CASSPSGQVTYEQYF
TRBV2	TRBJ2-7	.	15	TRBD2	TGTGCCAGCAACTCGCCGACTAGCGGGAGTGGGGAGCAGTACTTC	CASNSPTSGSGEQYF
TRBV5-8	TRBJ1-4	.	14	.	TGTGCCAGCAGCTTGGAGGGGTTGGGAGAAAAACTGTTTTTT	CASSLEGLGEKLFF
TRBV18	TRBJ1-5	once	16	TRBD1	TGTGCCAGCTCACCCAGACAGGGCGTTAGCAATCAGCCCCAGCATTTT	CASSPRQGVSNQPQHF
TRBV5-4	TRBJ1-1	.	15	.	TGTGCCAGCAGCGCCCGTGGACTCCTCACCGTTGAAGCTTTCTTT	CASSARGLLTVEAFF
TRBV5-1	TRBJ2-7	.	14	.	TGCGCCAGCAGACCTATTCCGACAGGCTACGAGCAGTACTTC	CASRPIPTGYEQYF
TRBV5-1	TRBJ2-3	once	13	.	TGCGCCAGCATACAGGGAGGCACAGATACGCAGTATTTT	CASIQGGTDTQYF
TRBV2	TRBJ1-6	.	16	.	TGTGCCAGCAGTGAAGCAGGGGCGCTTTTGGGTTCACCCCTCCACTTT	CASSEAGALLGSPLHF
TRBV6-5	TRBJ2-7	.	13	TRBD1	TGTGCCAGCACCAAACAGGGGGTCTACGAGCAGTACTTC	CASTKQGVYEQYF
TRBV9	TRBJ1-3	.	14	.	TGTGCCAGCAGCGTTGGAGGGGTCTCAGACACCATATATTTT	CASSVGGVSDTIYF
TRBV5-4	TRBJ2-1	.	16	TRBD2	TGTGCCAGCAGCACACCACTAGCGGGAGGCCCGAATGAGCAGTTCTTC	CASSTPLAGGPNEQFF
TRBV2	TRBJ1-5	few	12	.	TGTGCCAGCAGCAGGCCCAATCAGCCCCAGCATTTT	CASSRPNQPQHF
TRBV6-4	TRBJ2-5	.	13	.	TGTGCCAGCAGTGACGTGGTCGGGGAGACCCAGTACTTC	CASSDVVGETQYF
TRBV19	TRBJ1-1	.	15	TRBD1	TGTGCCAGTAGTCGGGACAGGGCGAGGAACACTGAAGCTTTCTTT	CASSRDRARNTEAFF
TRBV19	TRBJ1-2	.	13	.	TGTGCCAGTAGTATACAGGGAAACTATGGCTACACCTTC	CASSIQGNYGYTF
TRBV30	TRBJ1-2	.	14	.	TGTGCCTGGAGTGAGGGACATTACACCTATGGCTACACCTTC	CAWSEGHYTYGYTF
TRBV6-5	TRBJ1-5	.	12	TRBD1	TGTGGGGGGGGACAGGGGAATCAGCCCCAGCATTTT	CGGGQGNQPQHF
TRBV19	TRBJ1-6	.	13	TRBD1	TGTGCCAGTAGAGGGGACAGGGGGCAACCCCTCCACTTT	CASRGDRGQPLHF
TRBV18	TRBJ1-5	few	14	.	TGTGCCAGCTCAACGATCAGGGACAATCAGCCCCAGCATTTT	CASSTIRDNQPQHF
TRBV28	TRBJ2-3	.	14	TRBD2	TGTGCCAGTAACAAAGCGGGGGGTGCAGATACGCAGTATTTT	CASNKAGGADTQYF
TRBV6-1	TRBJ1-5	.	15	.	TGTGCCAGCAGTGAAGCGCAGCGGGCTCGCCAGCCCCAGCATTTT	CASSEAQRARQPQHF
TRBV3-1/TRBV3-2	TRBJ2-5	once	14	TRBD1	TGTGCCAGCAGGCAAGGAGCAGGGGGAGAGACCCAGTACTTC	CASRQGAGGETQYF
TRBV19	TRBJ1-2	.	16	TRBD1	TGTGCCAGTAGTGGGTCGACAGGGAGCTTGATCTATGGCTACACCTTC	CASSGSTGSLIYGYTF
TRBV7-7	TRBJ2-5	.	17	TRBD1	TGTGCCAGCAGCCCCCGGGGACAGCAAATCGACCAAGAGACCCAGTACTTC	CASSPRGQQIDQETQYF
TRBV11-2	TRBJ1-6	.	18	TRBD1	TGTGCCAGCAGCTCCGCTCTAGGGTCGACAGGGAAGAATTCACCCCTCCACTTT	CASSSALGSTGKNSPLHF
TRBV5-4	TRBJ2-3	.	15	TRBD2	TGTGCCAGCAGGGCTAGCGGGAGTGTTACAGATACGCAGTATTTT	CASRASGSVTDTQYF
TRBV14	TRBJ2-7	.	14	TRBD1	TGTGCCAGCAGCATACTGACAGGGTACGGCGAGCAGTACTTC	CASSILTGYGEQYF